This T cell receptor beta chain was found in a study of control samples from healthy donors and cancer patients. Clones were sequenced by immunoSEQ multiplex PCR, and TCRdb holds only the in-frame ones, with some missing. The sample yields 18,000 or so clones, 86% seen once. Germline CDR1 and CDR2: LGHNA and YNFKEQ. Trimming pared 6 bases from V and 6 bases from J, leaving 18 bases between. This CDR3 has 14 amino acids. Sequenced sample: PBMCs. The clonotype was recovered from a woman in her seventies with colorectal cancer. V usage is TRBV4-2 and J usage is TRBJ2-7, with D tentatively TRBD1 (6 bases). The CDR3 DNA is TGTGCCAGCAGAGACAGGATCGAATGGGGCGAGCAGTACTTC. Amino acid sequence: CASRDRIEWGEQYF.